This TCR beta chain was sequenced during a study of graft-versus-host responses after intestinal transplantation. V lost 6 bases and J lost 0, with 9 bases in between. Germline lookup yields CDR1 MNHEY and CDR2 SVGAGI. This CDR3 has 14 amino acids. Here immunoSEQ multiplex PCR was the method, and the copy in TCRdb shows in-frame clones only, minus some. The sample has approximately 640 clones; around 96% are singletons. This chain connects TRBV6-5 to TRBJ1-5; tentatively, D is TRBD1 (6 bases). The TCR originated in a human patient who received an intestinal transplant, so some T cells may come from the graft donor. The sample in question was PBMCs, obtained 26 days after transplant. The CDR3 loop reads CASSQGYSNQPQHF. CDR3 DNA sequence: TGTGCCAGCAGCCAGGGGTATAGCAATCAGCCCCAGCATTTT.